This T cell receptor beta chain was sequenced for a study of a mutant IDH1 vaccine in newly diagnosed glioma. As for the study in general: First vaccine doses came 4-6 weeks after radiotherapy alone, or with temozolomide cycles.

Germline V gene lookup returns CDR1 SGHRS and CDR2 YFSETQ. The CDR3 length is 14 residues. V was trimmed by 2 bases and J by 7 bases, leaving 16 bases between them. The protocol was immunoSEQ multiplex PCR, while the TCRdb copy is restricted to in-frame clones and leaves out a portion. Here the sample spans under 45,000 clones, about 81% being singletons. A remark on this clone: Antigen unknown.

Regarding time point: week 23, last vaccination. Doses consisted of 300 ug of mutant IDH1 20-mer peptide each, paired with topical imiquimod. The receptor was derived from a woman aged 18-29 years with glioma. Some clones in this sample may be carry-over from other donors' samples. This rearrangement joins TRBV5-1 to TRBJ2-7; tentative D call: TRBD1 (5 bases). Source: PBMCs, taken from a glioma patient whose treatment included an IDH1 peptide vaccine. Written as DNA, the CDR3 is TGCGCCAGCAGCTTCGACACAGGAAATTTTGAGCAGTACTTC. This codes for CASSFDTGNFEQYF.